At least ten counts were recorded for the clone carrying this T cell receptor beta chain. Antigen: not known. Fresh 10 ml peripheral blood yielded PBMCs. The source material, RNA transcripts, was used to amplify TCR beta CDR3 regions. In the first-round RT-PCR of the TCR CDR3, the HTBI primer set was used. TCRdb reprocessed the multiplex PCR reads with MiXCR, giving one entry per CDR3 protein. Seen here are around 280,000 distinct CDR3 sequences, roughly an eighth observed once, and the top ten hold around 8%. This entry comes from a study of T cells in Graves' hyperthyroidism and ophthalmopathy. The CDR3 loop spans 13 amino acids. V lost 1 base, J lost 1 base, and 3 bases lay in between. Whole-study findings and limits: Most thyroid clonotypes with frequency above 0.001 were detected in blood.

The clonotype originates from a woman aged 40 to 50 with Graves' hyperthyroidism. The source material was blood. The rearrangement uses TRBV12-3 or TRBV12-4 and TRBJ2-3; D remains unclear. The CDR3 is CASSLEGTDTQYF. The CDR3 nucleotides read TGTGCCAGCAGTTTAGAGGGCACAGATACGCAGTATTTT.